This TCR beta chain derives from a study of metastatic and nonmetastatic thyroid tumors. Across the study: Across blood and tumor or nodule tissue, repertoires from malignant and benign thyroid patients were compared with one another.

Trimming left V 5 bases short and J 4 bases short, with 11 bases between. The CDR3 runs to 13 residues. Germline V gene data show CDR1 as SGHVS and CDR2 as FNYEAQ. MiXCR reprocessed the PCR reads for TCRdb. The sample contains roughly 6,500 clones, about 30% of which appear only once. This clone is medium-sized (0.01 to 0.1%) by share. Nobody among the patients had been given any treatment before thyroid surgery. Material for sequencing was adjacent normal tissue. This rearrangement joins TRBV7-6 to TRBJ1-2; D not certain. The sequence came from a male donor with papillary thyroid cancer or a benign thyroid nodule (not recorded which). Some clones in this sample may be carry-over from other donors' samples. CDR3: CASSPPETYGYTF. The CDR3 DNA is TGTGCCAGCAGCCCGCCGGAGACCTATGGCTACACCTTC.